The clone carrying this T cell receptor beta chain was found many times. The data derive from a study of T cells in Graves' hyperthyroidism and ophthalmopathy. TCR beta CDR3 sequences were amplified from RNA transcripts. TCR CDR3 regions were first amplified by RT-PCR with HTBI primers. TCRdb processed the multiplex PCR reads anew with MiXCR; each CDR3 protein has one entry. The sample includes 540,000 or so distinct CDR3 sequences, about half of them seen just once. Looked up from germline, CDR1 is MNHNY and CDR2 is SVGAGI (reference sequence). This CDR3 spans 12 amino acids. The germline V and J ends were trimmed by 3 bases and 4 bases, with 7 bases remaining between them.

The sequence was obtained from an adult woman with Graves' disease, either hyperthyroidism or ophthalmopathy (not recorded which). The specimen sequenced was peripheral blood or thyroid tissue (not recorded which). The rearrangement links TRBV6-6 to TRBJ2-7; D not resolved. Written as DNA, the CDR3 is TGTGCCAGCAGTTATAGACCGTACGAGCAGTACTTC. Protein sequence: CASSYRPYEQYF.